Sequencing of this T cell receptor (beta chain) was carried out in a study of technical replicates of blood from a handful of donors. Sequenced by immunoSEQ multiplex PCR; TCRdb stores in-frame clones only, minus some. The table includes roughly 15,000 clones, around 80% detected once. Trimming cost V 5 bases and J 7 bases; bases outside gene matches: 7. CDR3 length: 13 residues. The germline gives CDR1 SEHNR, CDR2 FQNEAQ (reference sequence). This chain connects TRBV7-9 to TRBJ1-1; 7 positions agree with TRBD1. Sequencing input: PBMCs. The receptor was derived from a human donor in good health. This chain's CDR3 is CASSPAGTDEAFF. In nucleotides, the CDR3 is TGTGCCAGCAGCCCAGCCGGGACAGATGAAGCTTTCTTT.